Listed here is a single TCR beta chain. In this sample, this clone turned up a few times. Its antigen target is currently unknown. Base qualities are missing; no much larger clone stands one base away. The data are from a study of beta chain features in type 1 diabetes (dated by TCRdb to the late 2010s). Context from the whole study: Mean age, gender distribution, total cell number and subset yield did not differ between patients and healthy donors. Regulatory and stem cell-like memory subsets were isolated from only 8 patients and roughly eight healthy donors, whereas naive and central memory subsets came from all 30 or so donors. A total of 90 million to 140 million sorted cells were examined across all samples, and RNA yield correlated strongly with the number of cells per subset. In the study, TCRB repertoires of sorted circulating CD4+ T cell subsets from recently diagnosed type 1 diabetes patients were compared with those of matched healthy donors. Broader findings and caveats from the paper: Naive, central memory and regulatory TCRB repertoires appeared to be more alike among patients than among healthy donors. Sequencing cDNA rather than genomic DNA could over-represent highly expressing activated cells, although activation and CD3 levels did not differ between groups. Fewer insertions and more nucleotide deletions at VDJ recombination sites were observed in patients with type 1 diabetes, implying thymic rearrangement abnormalities. PCR may preferentially amplify shorter templates, but because patient and control samples were amplified and corrected together, any resulting skew would affect both groups equally. In all four CD4+ subsets, TCRB CDR3 length was moderately but significantly shorter in type 1 diabetes patients. Because the HLA sub-analyses included only small numbers of individuals, any influence of HLA type on TCRB rearrangement was left unresolved.

Each donor gave one peripheral blood draw, averaging around 120 mL, which was collected into heparinised tubes. A BD FACSAria II was used to sort naive, central memory, regulatory and stem cell-like memory CD4+ T cells with a panel that included CD45RO, CCR7, CD25, CD127, CD95 and CD27. Every sorted population had a purity above 95%. PBMCs were isolated immediately by Lymphoprep density gradient centrifugation and stained directly without culture. So that batch effects would be minimized, each experiment stained and sorted samples in pairs, pairing one healthy donor with one patient. The entire isolated RNA was reverse transcribed using the High Capacity cDNA Reverse Transcription Kit, and thus expressed TCRB transcripts were sequenced. Naive, central memory and regulatory T cell samples underwent deep immunoSEQ sequencing, averaging approximately 3.3 million total reads per sample. Sorted cells were lysed in RLT buffer and RNA was extracted with DNase-treated RNeasy Micro or Mini kits, depending on cell number. Each cell subset was processed separately to prevent cross-contamination, with patient and healthy donor samples processed together. Using the immunoSEQ multiplex PCR, TCRB sequences were amplified from cDNA into 87-bp fragments spanning the CDR3 region. Amplicons were sequenced on the Illumina HiSeq platform. The authors' analysis ran thus. Synthetic template baselines were used to correct PCR bias computationally, reads within Hamming distance 2 were collapsed, and singletons that could not be merged were discarded. By aligning reads against IMGT, V, D and J genes, CDR3 length, and insertions or deletions at six rearrangement sites were assigned. Within each subset, clonotype counts were normalized to sorted cell number, and only after that were true diversity and Gini coefficients computed with the tcR R package. Repertoire sharing was quantified using the overlap coefficient calculated on TCRB nucleotide sequences. Out-of-frame TCRB sequences from naive cells were analyzed as a proxy for the pre-selection repertoire. In its TCRdb copy, this immuneACCESS table keeps in-frame sequences only and misses some clones. Where compared with another copy, unresolved V genes explain less than half of these, and the others have no known cause. V, J and clone size reflect that table, while D and trimming were determined from the DNA. Within this sample are 330,000 or so clones, with 15% to 20% of them counted one time only. 0.044% of the sample is held by the ten biggest clonotypes.

The TCR comes from a woman under 30 in good health. Input material: naive CD4+ T cells from blood. Taken with the paper, the label for cell subset or site translates to: true naive CD4+ T cells.

This receptor carries the CDR3 CASSVAAGEETQYF. The sequence in DNA is TGTGCCAGCAGCGTAGCGGCAGGGGAGGAGACCCAGTACTTC. This chain is built from TRBV9 and TRBJ2-5; TRBD1 is possibly the D segment (6 matching bases). V gives up 0 bases and J gives up 5 bases, and the segment between their germline ends measures 11 bases. The CDR3 has 14 amino acids, counting the end cysteine and phenylalanine. Only the CDR3 portion is preserved as DNA: 42 bases, with reading frame beginning at the first base. The germline V gene specifies SGDLS as CDR1 and YYNGEE as CDR2.